This T cell receptor beta chain originates from a study of blood T cell repertoires in COVID-19. The wider study: COVID-19 samples, acute and convalescent, were from the United States, Italy and Spain. T cells, B-cell-depleted T cells, or PBMCs provided the cDNA or gDNA that served as material.

Original methodology: Using reference gene primer amplification, nucleated cell counts were estimated. The assay was immunoSEQ multiplex PCR, and TCRdb's table has in-frame clones only and misses some. That table supplies the V and J calls and clone size; D and trimming were determined from the DNA. The top ten hold 7.2% of the sample, which has around 20,000 clones, 90% to 95% seen once. The CDR3 is 14 amino acids. Trimming pared 6 bases from V and 0 bases from J, leaving 11 bases between. Germline loops: CDR1 ENHRY, CDR2 SYGVKD. The specimen was peripheral blood. The receptor's source is a human donor in a cohort sampled during active COVID-19. V is TRBV10-3 and J is TRBJ1-1; no clear D. In DNA form, the CDR3 reads TGTGCCATCAGGGAACAGCTCATGAACACTGAAGCTTTCTTT. This codes for CAIREQLMNTEAFF.